These 16 T cell receptor beta chains share one sample of origin, sequenced in a study of blood T cell repertoires in COVID-19. Sequencing was performed with immunoSEQ multiplex PCR; in TCRdb, only in-frame clones are kept and a portion is missing. The sample holds more than 120,000 clones; around 82% are singletons and the top ten take roughly 4.3%. The sequencing sample was made of PBMCs or T cells enriched from blood (not recorded which). All receptors derive from a man aged 45-65 years in a cohort exposed to, infected with or recovered from COVID-19 (not recorded which).

The rearrangement links TRBV9 to TRBJ2-7; TRBD2 matches at 10 bases. V trimming: 0 bases; J trimming: 3 bases; junction bases outside the gene matches: 3. Germline V gene sequence: CDR1 SGDLS, CDR2 YYNGEE. The CDR3 runs to 15 residues. CDR3 in DNA: TGTGCCAGCAGCGTAGGAGCGGGGGGGATCTACGAGCAGTACTTC. Protein sequence: CASSVGAGGIYEQYF.

The V and J genes are TRBV10-3 and TRBJ2-1, with TRBD2 identical over 10 bases. Trimming cost V 6 bases and J 7 bases; bases outside gene matches: 9. The CDR3 totals 15 residues. CDR1 ENHRY and CDR2 SYGVKD come from the germline V gene. The CDR3 DNA sequence: TGTGCCATCAGGCCGAGGCTAGCGGGAGCAAATGAGCAGTTCTTC. Translating gives CAIRPRLAGANEQFF.

V gene TRBV29-1 combines with J gene TRBJ1-2, with unresolved D. The CDR3 is 13 amino acids. Germline V gives CDR1 SQVTM, CDR2 ANQGSEA. V lost 3 bases and J 4 bases, leaving 12 bases between the germline ends. The CDR3: CSVDLGAIYGYTF. CDR3 DNA sequence: TGCAGCGTTGACCTTGGTGCTATCTATGGCTACACCTTC.

V is TRBV27 and J is TRBJ2-1, with TRBD2 matching over 7 bases. The CDR3 has 15 amino acids. Losses at the gene ends were 1 base for V and 8 bases for J; bases not matched to a gene: 8. CDR1 MNHEY and CDR2 SMNVEV come from the germline V gene (reference sequence). The CDR3 is CASSLFTSRGDEQFF. The CDR3 DNA follows: TGTGCCAGCAGTTTATTTACTAGTCGGGGGGATGAGCAGTTCTTC.

This clone was seen only once. In nucleotides, the CDR3 is TGTGCCAGCAGCAACGGGGGACTAGCGGGGACAGATACGCAGTATTTT. This encodes CASSNGGLAGTDTQYF. The chain carries TRBV5-4 and TRBJ2-3; TRBD2 matches at 13 bases. The CDR3 is 16 residues long. Germline V gives CDR1 SGHNT, CDR2 YYREEE (reference sequence). The V and J ends lost 4 bases and 3 bases, in that order; junction bases with no gene match: 5.

V gene TRBV5-4 combines with J gene TRBJ2-7, with a tentative D call TRBD2 (5 bases). V shed 3 bases and J shed 2 bases, with 6 bases lying between them. Germline CDR1 reads SGHNT; CDR2 reads YYREEE (reference sequence). This CDR3 contains 12 residues. The CDR3 protein is CASSSGAYEQYF. CDR3 DNA: TGTGCCAGCAGCTCCGGGGCCTACGAGCAGTACTTC.

The CDR3 sequence: CASSLLASSTDTQYF. CDR3 DNA: TGTGCCAGCAGTTTACTAGCAAGTAGCACAGATACGCAGTATTTT. The chain joins TRBV27 to TRBJ2-3, with a possible D match to TRBD2 (5 bases). From germline, CDR1 is MNHEY and CDR2 SMNVEV (reference sequence). The V gene lost 2 bases and the J gene lost 0 bases, with 9 bases spanning the gap. The length of the CDR3 is 15 residues.

The chain couples TRBV29-1 to TRBJ1-2; possibly TRBD1 for D (5 bases). Germline CDR1 reads SQVTM; CDR2 reads ANQGSEA. The CDR3 is 12 amino acids. Trimming pared 3 bases from V and 7 bases from J, leaving 12 bases between. The DNA of the CDR3 is TGCAGCGTTGAGGAGGGGCGCGGTGGCTACACCTTC. It specifies CSVEEGRGGYTF.

This clone has a single count. The V and J genes are TRBV29-1 and TRBJ1-1, with D perhaps matching TRBD1 (5 bases). V lost 3 bases and J 4 bases, leaving 15 bases between the germline ends. This CDR3 contains 14 residues. CDR1 is SQVTM and CDR2 is ANQGSEA in the germline V gene. This chain's CDR3 is CSVEVGTRGTEAFF. Here the CDR3 DNA reads TGCAGCGTTGAGGTCGGGACGCGGGGCACTGAAGCTTTCTTT. The whole variable domain, remainder taken from reference TRBV29-1 and TRBJ1-1, is SAVISQKPSRDICQRGTSLTIQCQVDSQVTMMFWYRQQPGQSLTLIATANQGSEATYESGFVIDKFPISRPNLTFSTLTVSNMSPEDSSIYLCSVEVGTRGTEAFFGQGTRLTVV.

The V call is TRBV5-1, the J call TRBJ2-5; TRBD1 matches at 7 bases. Germline CDR1 reads SGHRS; CDR2 reads YFSETQ. J was trimmed by 0 bases and V by 0 bases; bases with no gene match: 8. This CDR3 is built from 17 residues. The CDR3 sequence: CASSLDETGQDQETQYF. The CDR3 region has the DNA TGCGCCAGCAGCTTGGACGAAACCGGACAGGACCAAGAGACCCAGTACTTC.

The chain couples TRBV28 to TRBJ2-3; D gene uncertain. The CDR3 has 15 residues. Between the trimmed V and J ends, which lost 1 base and 0 bases, there was a span of 8 bases. CDR1 is MDHEN and CDR2 is SYDVKM in the germline V gene. The CDR3 DNA is TGTGCCAGCAGTTTATACTACCAGAGCACAGATACGCAGTATTTT. This codes for CASSLYYQSTDTQYF.

The J gene is TRBJ1-2, the V gene TRBV11-2; no reliable D call. Trimming took 0 bases from V and 4 from J, leaving 6 bases between them. The CDR3 contains 13 residues. Per the germline V gene, CDR1 is SGHAT and CDR2 is FQNNGV. CDR3: CASSLDSVYGYTF. The CDR3 region has the DNA TGTGCCAGCAGCTTAGATTCGGTCTATGGCTACACCTTC. The full variable domain, its missing parts supplied by reference TRBV11-2 and TRBJ1-2, is EAGVAQSPRYKIIEKRQSVAFWCNPISGHATLYWYQQILGQGPKLLIQFQNNGVVDDSQLPKDRFSAERLKGVDSTLKIQPAKLEDSAVYLCASSLDSVYGYTFGSGTRLTVV.

The gene calls are TRBV19 and TRBJ1-6; the match to TRBD1 covers 7 bases. The CDR3 contains 12 residues. Germline lookup yields CDR1 LNHDA and CDR2 SQIVND (reference sequence). J gave up 13 bases and V 4 bases, and 4 bases lay outside the gene matches. The CDR3 DNA is TGTGCCAGTAGTAGGGAGACAGGGCCCCTCCACTTT. This gives the protein CASSRETGPLHF.

This chain uses TRBV5-5 with TRBJ1-2, with a weak D call TRBD1 (6 bases). This CDR3 region has 14 residues. Trimming stripped 4 bases from V and 0 bases from J, with 10 bases between. Per the germline V gene, CDR1 is SGHKS and CDR2 is YYEKEE (reference sequence). In DNA form, the CDR3 reads TGTGCCAGCAGCCCGTGGACAGCTAACTATGGCTACACCTTC. Translation gives CASSPWTANYGYTF.

The genes are TRBV19 and TRBJ1-1, with D maybe TRBD1 (6 bases). Looked up from germline, CDR1 is LNHDA and CDR2 is SQIVND (reference sequence). V lost 1 base and J lost 5, with 8 bases in between. CDR3 size: 13 residues. This CDR3 is CASSIGQGTEAFF. DNA for the CDR3: TGTGCCAGTAGTATAGGCCAGGGGACTGAAGCTTTCTTT.

The chain couples TRBV7-8 to TRBJ2-7; D may be TRBD1 (7 bases). Germline CDR1 SGHVS, CDR2 FQNEAQ. This CDR3 contains 16 residues. The ends were cut back, 5 bases at V and 1 base at J, with 18 bases in the middle. The CDR3 sequence is CASSPRGDIPSYEQYF. The CDR3 DNA is TGTGCCAGCAGCCCCAGGGGGGACATACCTTCCTACGAGCAGTACTTC.